A single sample is the source of the 18 T cell receptor beta chains below, sequenced in a study of post-analysis software for immune sequencing data. What these receptors recognize is not known. Findings and limits, study-wide: Patients showed TRBV5-6, TRBV5-1 and TRBV20-1 among five TRBV segments more frequent than in controls.

Unique molecular identifiers were carried by the TCR beta cDNA libraries. MiXCR was run by TCRdb on the PCR reads, yielding one entry per CDR3 protein. The sample lists around 500,000 distinct CDR3 sequences, 34% occurring once. Sequencing was carried out using blood. The receptors derive from a girl aged 2-17 years with multiple sclerosis.

This clonotype was seen a handful of times. The chain recombines TRBV10-3 with TRBJ1-6; D ambiguous. CDR1 and CDR2 from the germline V gene are ENHRY and SYGVKD. V was cut by 2 bases and J by 0 bases, with 11 bases left in between. This CDR3 has 17 amino acids. CDR3 in DNA: TGTGCCATCAGTGAGCAAGGAGGCCGCTCCTATAATTCACCCCTCCACTTT. It translates to CAISEQGGRSYNSPLHF.

This chain links TRBV27 with TRBJ2-3; 8 bases map to TRBD1. V gave up 8 bases and J gave up 2 bases; unmatched junction bases: 3. The CDR3 is made up of 13 amino acids. The germline V gene has CDR1 MNHEY and CDR2 SMNVEV (reference sequence). For the CDR3, the DNA is TGTGCCAGCTCGGGACAGGCCACAGATACGCAGTATTTT. It encodes CASSGQATDTQYF.

The sample holds a few counts of this clonotype. In DNA, the CDR3 is TGCGCCAGCAGCTTGGTTCGGGGGAGTACAGATACGCAGTATTTT. Its translation: CASSLVRGSTDTQYF. The chain employs TRBV5-1 and TRBJ2-3; D might be TRBD2 (6 bases). V lost 0 bases and J 3 bases, leaving 11 bases between the germline ends. The CDR3 is made up of 15 amino acids. Germline lookup yields CDR1 SGHRS and CDR2 YFSETQ.

The chain couples TRBV7-9 to TRBJ1-5; TRBD1 might be the D (6 bases). Looked up from germline, CDR1 is SEHNR and CDR2 is FQNEAQ (reference sequence). The ends were cut back, 5 bases at V and 11 bases at J, with 22 bases in the middle. The CDR3 totals 15 residues. This chain's CDR3 is CASSVWTGGNQAQHF. The CDR3 region has the DNA TGTGCCAGCAGCGTGTGGACTGGGGGCAATCAAGCCCAGCATTTT.

The CDR3 loop reads CASSHGGMGYEQYF. The CDR3 nucleotides read TGTGCCAGCAGCCACGGGGGCATGGGGTACGAGCAGTACTTC. This chain uses TRBV7-9 with TRBJ2-7; D is possibly TRBD1 or TRBD2 (6 bases each). Trimming pared 5 bases from V and 4 bases from J, leaving 15 bases between. CDR3 length: 14 amino acids. CDR1 and CDR2 (germline): SEHNR, FQNEAQ (reference sequence). The whole variable domain, remainder taken from reference TRBV7-9 and TRBJ2-7, is DTGVSQNPRHKITKRGQNVTFRCDPISEHNRLYWYRQTLGQGPEFLTYFQNEAQLEKSRLLSDRFSAERPKGSFSTLEIQRTEQGDSAMYLCASSHGGMGYEQYFGPGTRLTVT.

The chain employs TRBV21-1 and TRBJ2-3. TRBV21-1 is a pseudogene. CDR3 size: 15 residues. This chain's CDR3 is CASSKSRVGTDTQYF. DNA of the CDR3: TGTGCCAGCAGCAAATCGAGGGTAGGGACAGATACGCAGTATTTT.

The chain couples TRBV11-1 to TRBJ2-4; 13 nucleotides agree with TRBD2. Germline CDR1 SGHAT, CDR2 FQDESV (reference sequence). CDR3 size: 15 residues. The J segment lost 8 bases and the V segment lost 6 bases, leaving 7 bases of the junction unmatched. In DNA, the CDR3 is TGTGCCAGCAGACACGGGACTAGCGGGGAGTACATTCAGTACTTC. Protein product: CASRHGTSGEYIQYF.

This sequence joins TRBV20-1 and TRBJ2-1; 8 nucleotides agree with TRBD2. V was pared by 4 bases and J by 6 bases, with 11 bases of the junction left unmatched. Germline CDR1 is DFQATT and CDR2 is SNEGSKA (reference sequence). This CDR3 is 15 amino acids long. Here the CDR3 reads CSAIPPSGRSNEQFF. The CDR3 DNA is TGCAGTGCTATCCCACCTAGCGGGCGGAGCAATGAGCAGTTCTTC.

A few counts support this clonotype. This chain joins TRBV6-5 and TRBJ2-4; D is tentatively TRBD1 or TRBD2 (5 bases each). Germline CDR1 MNHEY, CDR2 SVGAGI. With 0 bases removed from V and 6 bases from J, the gap between germline ends came to 9 bases. The CDR3 consists of 14 residues. CDR3 region: CASSYSRGRNIQYF. Here the CDR3 DNA reads TGTGCCAGCAGTTACTCGAGGGGAAGAAACATTCAGTACTTC.

A few counts support this clonotype. V gene TRBV20-1 combines with J gene TRBJ2-3, with 14 positions matching TRBD2. The CDR3 extends over 16 amino acids. V trimming: 2 bases; J trimming: 2 bases; junction bases outside the gene matches: 3. The germline gives CDR1 DFQATT, CDR2 SNEGSKA (reference sequence). The CDR3 sequence: CSARRLAGGVTDTQYF. In nucleotides, the CDR3 is TGCAGTGCTAGAAGACTAGCGGGGGGGGTCACAGATACGCAGTATTTT.

V and J are TRBV20-1 and TRBJ2-2, with 11 bases aligning to TRBD2. Trimming took 5 bases from V and 5 from J; bases not matched to a gene: 10. Germline V gene data show CDR1 as DFQATT and CDR2 as SNEGSKA (reference sequence). This CDR3 has 16 residues. CDR3 sequence: CSAPKGTSGVTGELFF. CDR3 in DNA: TGCAGTGCTCCCAAAGGGACTAGCGGTGTTACCGGGGAGCTGTTTTTT.

Regarding this clonotype: With a much larger clone just one base away, this may be a read error. The V and J genes are TRBV28 and TRBJ1-1; D is ambiguous. V was trimmed by 6 bases and J by 5 bases, leaving 7 bases between them. Germline-derived CDR1 and CDR2 are MDHEN and SYDVKM. The CDR3 sequence is 11 residues long. The CDR3 region is CASSPKTEAFF. CDR3 nucleotides: TGTGCCAGCAGCCCGAAGACTGAAGCTTTCTTT.

Remarks on this clonotype: As the CDR3 is not closed by the conserved phenylalanine or tryptophan, this likely results from a read error. The chain employs TRBV11-2 and TRBJ1-6; D gene uncertain. Deletions cut 7 bases from V and 7 bases from J, with 17 bases between. The CDR3 loop spans 15 amino acids. Germline-derived CDR1 and CDR2 are SGHAT and FQNNGV. CDR3 region: CASTRANTGNSPLHY. The CDR3, as DNA: TGTGCCAGCACCCGAGCAAACACTGGGAATTCACCCCTCCACTAT.

The chain is built from TRBV6-5 and TRBJ2-1, with 13 bases matching TRBD2. Germline CDR1 reads MNHEY; CDR2 reads SVGAGI. J gave up 10 bases and V 6 bases, and 9 bases lay outside the gene matches. The CDR3 runs to 15 residues. CDR3 loop: CASSRDMGLAGEQFF. CDR3 in DNA: TGTGCCAGCAGCCGTGACATGGGACTAGCGGGGGAGCAGTTCTTC.

The V call is TRBV4-2, the J call TRBJ1-1, with D possibly being TRBD1 (5 bases). The CDR3 consists of 17 residues. V shed 2 bases and J shed 3 bases, with 19 bases lying between them. The V gene's germline CDR1 is LGHNA and CDR2 YNFKEQ. CDR3 coding DNA: TGTGCCAGCAGCCAACTAGGCGGGGGGAGGATAGACACTGAAGCTTTCTTT. This gives the protein CASSQLGGGRIDTEAFF.

This clonotype was recorded a few times. CDR3 residues: CASTGVGYEAFF. The CDR3 bases are TGTGCCAGCACCGGGGTTGGTTATGAAGCTTTCTTT. The chain uses TRBV6-5 and TRBJ1-1, with D unclear. The CDR3 covers 12 residues. Germline V gene data show CDR1 as MNHEY and CDR2 as SVGAGI. The ends were cut back, 7 bases at V and 7 bases at J, with 13 bases in the middle.

The chain combines TRBV12-3 or TRBV12-4 with TRBJ2-3, with 7 bases identical to TRBD2. The CDR3 spans 15 residues. After removal of 2 bases from V and 6 bases from J, the junction contained 8 bases not matched to a gene. For the CDR3, the DNA is TGTGCCAGCAGTTTAAGGAGAGCGGGGAAGGATACGCAGTATTTT. Protein sequence: CASSLRRAGKDTQYF.

This clonotype has a handful of counts. The chain uses TRBV29-1 and TRBJ2-3, with TRBD2 identical over 10 bases. Germline CDR1 is SQVTM and CDR2 is ANQGSEA. CDR3 length: 11 amino acids. V was clipped by 6 bases and J by 13 bases; unmatched bases: 7. CDR3 in DNA: TGCAGCGTCGATACTAGCGGGACGGAGTATTTT. Translated, it gives CSVDTSGTEYF.